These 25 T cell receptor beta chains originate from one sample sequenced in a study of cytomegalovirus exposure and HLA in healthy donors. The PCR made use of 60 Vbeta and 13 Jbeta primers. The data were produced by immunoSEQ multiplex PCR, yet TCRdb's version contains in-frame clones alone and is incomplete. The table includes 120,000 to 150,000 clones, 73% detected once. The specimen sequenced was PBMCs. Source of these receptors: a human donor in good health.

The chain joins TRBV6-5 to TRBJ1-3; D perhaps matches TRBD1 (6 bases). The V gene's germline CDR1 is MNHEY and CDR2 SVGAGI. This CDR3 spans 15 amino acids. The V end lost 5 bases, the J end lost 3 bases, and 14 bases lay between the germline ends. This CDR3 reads CASSLTGSGGNTIYF. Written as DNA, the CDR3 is TGTGCCAGCAGTCTTACAGGGTCGGGTGGAAACACCATATATTTT.

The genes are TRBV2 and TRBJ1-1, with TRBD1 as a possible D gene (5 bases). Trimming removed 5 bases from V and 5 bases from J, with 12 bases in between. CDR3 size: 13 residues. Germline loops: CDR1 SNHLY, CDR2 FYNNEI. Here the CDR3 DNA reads TGTGCCAGCAGTCAAAGGGGTAGGACTGAAGCTTTCTTT. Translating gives CASSQRGRTEAFF.

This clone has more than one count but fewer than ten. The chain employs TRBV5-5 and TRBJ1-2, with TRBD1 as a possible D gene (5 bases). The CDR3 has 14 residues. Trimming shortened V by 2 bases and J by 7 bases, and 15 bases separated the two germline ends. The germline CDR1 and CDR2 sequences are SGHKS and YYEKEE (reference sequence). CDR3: CASSLSGLAPGYTF. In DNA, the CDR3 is TGTGCCAGCAGCTTATCAGGGCTTGCCCCTGGCTACACCTTC.

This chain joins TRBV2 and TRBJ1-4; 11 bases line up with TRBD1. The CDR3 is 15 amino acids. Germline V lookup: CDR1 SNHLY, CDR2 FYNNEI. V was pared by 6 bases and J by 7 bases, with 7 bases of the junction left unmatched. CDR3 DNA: TGTGCCAGCAGCCAAGGACAGGGGGCTATTGAAAAACTGTTTTTT. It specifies CASSQGQGAIEKLFF.

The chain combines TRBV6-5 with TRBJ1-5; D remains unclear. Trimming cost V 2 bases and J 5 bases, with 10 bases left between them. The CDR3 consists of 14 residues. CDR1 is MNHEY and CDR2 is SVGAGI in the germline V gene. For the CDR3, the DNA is TGTGCCAGCAGTTACCGGAGGGCTGATCAGCCCCAGCATTTT. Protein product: CASSYRRADQPQHF.

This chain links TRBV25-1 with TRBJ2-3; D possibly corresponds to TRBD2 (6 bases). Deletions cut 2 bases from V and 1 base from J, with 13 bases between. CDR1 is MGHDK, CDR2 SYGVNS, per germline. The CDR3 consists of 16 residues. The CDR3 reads CASSERGGVGTDTQYF. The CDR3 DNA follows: TGTGCCAGCAGTGAACGTGGCGGGGTGGGCACAGATACGCAGTATTTT.

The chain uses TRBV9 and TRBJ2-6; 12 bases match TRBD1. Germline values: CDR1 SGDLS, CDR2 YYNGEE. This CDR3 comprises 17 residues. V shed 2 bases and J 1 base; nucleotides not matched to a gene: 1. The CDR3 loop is CASSVGQGASGANVLTF. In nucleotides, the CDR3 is TGTGCCAGCAGCGTGGGACAGGGGGCGTCTGGGGCCAACGTCCTGACTTTC.

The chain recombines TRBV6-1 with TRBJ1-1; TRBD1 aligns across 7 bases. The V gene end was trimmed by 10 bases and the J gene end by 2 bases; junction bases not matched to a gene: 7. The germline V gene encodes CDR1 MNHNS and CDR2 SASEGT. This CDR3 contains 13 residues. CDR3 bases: TGTGCCACTACGACAGGGTTAAACACTGAAGCTTTCTTT. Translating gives CATTTGLNTEAFF.

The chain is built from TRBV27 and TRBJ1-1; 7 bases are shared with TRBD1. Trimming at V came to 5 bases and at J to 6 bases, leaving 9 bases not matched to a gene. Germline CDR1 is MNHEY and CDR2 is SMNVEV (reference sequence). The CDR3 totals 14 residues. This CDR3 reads CASSTHRGLAEAFF. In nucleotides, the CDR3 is TGTGCCAGCAGTACACACAGGGGACTCGCTGAAGCTTTCTTT.

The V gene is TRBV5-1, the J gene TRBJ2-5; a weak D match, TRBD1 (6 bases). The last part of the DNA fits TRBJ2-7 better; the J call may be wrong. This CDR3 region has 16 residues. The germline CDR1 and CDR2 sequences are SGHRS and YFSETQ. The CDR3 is CASSSRAGAPGTEQYF. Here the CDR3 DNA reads TGCGCCAGCAGCTCTCGAGCAGGGGCCCCCGGAACCGAGCAGTACTTC.

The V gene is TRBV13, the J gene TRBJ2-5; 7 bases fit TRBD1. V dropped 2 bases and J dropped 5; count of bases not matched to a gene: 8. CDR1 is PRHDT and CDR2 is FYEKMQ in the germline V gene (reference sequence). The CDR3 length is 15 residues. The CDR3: CASSLNPTGVETQYF. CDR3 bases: TGTGCCAGCAGCTTAAACCCTACAGGGGTGGAGACCCAGTACTTC.

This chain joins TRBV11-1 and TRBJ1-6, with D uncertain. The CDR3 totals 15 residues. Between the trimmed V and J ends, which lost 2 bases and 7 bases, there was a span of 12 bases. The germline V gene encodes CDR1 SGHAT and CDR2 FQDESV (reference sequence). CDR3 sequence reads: CASSLYSYSNSPLHF. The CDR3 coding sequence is TGTGCCAGCAGCTTATACAGCTACAGCAATTCACCCCTCCACTTT. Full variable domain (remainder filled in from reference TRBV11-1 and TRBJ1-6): EAEVAQSPRYKITEKSQAVAFWCDPISGHATLYWYRQILGQGPELLVQFQDESVVDDSQLPKDRFSAERLKGVDSTLKIQPAELGDSAMYLCASSLYSYSNSPLHFGNGTRLTVT.

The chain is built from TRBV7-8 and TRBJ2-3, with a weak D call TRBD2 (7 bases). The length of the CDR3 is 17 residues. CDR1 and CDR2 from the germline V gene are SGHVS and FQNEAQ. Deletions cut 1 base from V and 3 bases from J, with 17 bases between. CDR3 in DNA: TGTGCCAGCAGCTTAGTTATTGGGGGGGGCGGTACAGATACGCAGTATTTT. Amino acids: CASSLVIGGGGTDTQYF. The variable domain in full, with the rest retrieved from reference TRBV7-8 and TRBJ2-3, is GAGVSQSPRYKVAKRGQDVALRCDPISGHVSLFWYQQALGQGPEFLTYFQNEAQLDKSGLPSDRFFAERPEGSVSTLKIQRTQQEDSAVYLCASSLVIGGGGTDTQYFGPGTRLTVL.

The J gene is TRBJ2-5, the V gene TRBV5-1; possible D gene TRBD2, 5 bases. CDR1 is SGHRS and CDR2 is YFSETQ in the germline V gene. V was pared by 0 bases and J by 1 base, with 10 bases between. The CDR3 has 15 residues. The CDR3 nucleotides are TGCGCCAGCAGCTTGGGAGGGCAGGTCCAAGAGACCCAGTACTTC. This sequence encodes CASSLGGQVQETQYF. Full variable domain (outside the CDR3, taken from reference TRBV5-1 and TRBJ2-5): KAGVTQTPRYLIKTRGQQVTLSCSPISGHRSVSWYQQTPGQGLQFLFEYFSETQRNKGNFPGRFSGRQFSNSRSEMNVSTLELGDSALYLCASSLGGQVQETQYFGPGTRLLVL.

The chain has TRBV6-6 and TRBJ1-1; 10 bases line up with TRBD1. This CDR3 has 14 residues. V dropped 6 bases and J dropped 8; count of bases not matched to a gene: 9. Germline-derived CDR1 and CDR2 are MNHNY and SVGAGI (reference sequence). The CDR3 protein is CASSAGTGDLEAFF. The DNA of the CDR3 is TGTGCCAGCAGCGCCGGGACAGGGGATCTAGAAGCTTTCTTT.

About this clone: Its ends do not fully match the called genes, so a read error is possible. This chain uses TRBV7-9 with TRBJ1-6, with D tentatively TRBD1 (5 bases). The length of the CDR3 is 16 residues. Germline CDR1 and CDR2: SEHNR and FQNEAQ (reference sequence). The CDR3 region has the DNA TGTTCCAGCAGCCGGGAGGGGAGCTCCTATAATTCACCCCTCCACTTT. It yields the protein CSSSREGSSYNSPLHF.

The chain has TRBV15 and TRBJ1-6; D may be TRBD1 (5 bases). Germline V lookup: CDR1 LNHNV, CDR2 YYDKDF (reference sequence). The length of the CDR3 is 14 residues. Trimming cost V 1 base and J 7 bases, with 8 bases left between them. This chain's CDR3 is CATSRAGGNSPLHF. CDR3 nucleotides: TGTGCCACCAGCAGAGCTGGGGGGAATTCACCCCTCCACTTT.

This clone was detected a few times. CDR3 sequence reads: CASSYEAGGPTGELFF. CDR3 nucleotides: TGTGCCAGCAGTTACGAGGCGGGGGGGCCCACCGGGGAGCTGTTTTTT. The V gene is TRBV6-5, the J gene TRBJ2-2; TRBD2 agrees at 9 bases. This CDR3 spans 16 amino acids. J was trimmed by 4 bases and V by 2 bases; bases with no gene match: 5. Germline CDR1 is MNHEY and CDR2 is SVGAGI.

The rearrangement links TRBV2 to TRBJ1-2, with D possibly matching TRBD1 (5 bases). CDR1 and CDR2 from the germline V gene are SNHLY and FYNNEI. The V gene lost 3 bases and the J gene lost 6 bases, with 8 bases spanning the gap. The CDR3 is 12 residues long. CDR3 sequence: CASSDSGHGYTF. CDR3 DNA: TGTGCCAGCAGTGATTCAGGGCATGGCTACACCTTC.

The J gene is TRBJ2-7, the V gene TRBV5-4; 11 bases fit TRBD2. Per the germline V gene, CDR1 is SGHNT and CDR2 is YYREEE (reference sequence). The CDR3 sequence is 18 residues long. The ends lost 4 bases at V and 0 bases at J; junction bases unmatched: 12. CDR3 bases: TGTGCCAGCAGCCTACCTCTAGCGGGAGGACCTAGCTCCTACGAGCAGTACTTC. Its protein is CASSLPLAGGPSSYEQYF. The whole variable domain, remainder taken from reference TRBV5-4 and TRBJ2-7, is ETGVTQSPTHLIKTRGQQVTLRCSSQSGHNTVSWYQQALGQGPQFIFQYYREEENGRGNFPPRFSGLQFPNYSSELNVNALELDDSALYLCASSLPLAGGPSSYEQYFGPGTRLTVT.

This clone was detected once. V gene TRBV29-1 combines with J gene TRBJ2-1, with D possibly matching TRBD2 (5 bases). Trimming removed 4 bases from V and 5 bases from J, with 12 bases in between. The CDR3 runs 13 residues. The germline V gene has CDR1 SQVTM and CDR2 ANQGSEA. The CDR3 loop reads CSVAGRTNNEQFF. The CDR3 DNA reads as TGCAGCGTTGCGGGGAGAACCAACAATGAGCAGTTCTTC.

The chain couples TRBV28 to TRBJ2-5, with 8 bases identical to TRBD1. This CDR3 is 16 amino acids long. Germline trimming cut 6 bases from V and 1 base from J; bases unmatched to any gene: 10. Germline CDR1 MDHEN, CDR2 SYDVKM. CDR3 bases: TGTGCCAGCAGCGAAGATGGACAGGGACTCCAAGAGACCCAGTACTTC. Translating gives CASSEDGQGLQETQYF.

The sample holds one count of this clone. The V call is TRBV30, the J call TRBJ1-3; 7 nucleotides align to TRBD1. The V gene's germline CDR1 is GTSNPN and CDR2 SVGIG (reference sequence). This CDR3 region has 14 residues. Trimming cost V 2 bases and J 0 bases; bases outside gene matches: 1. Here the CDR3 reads CAWSRDSSGNTIYF. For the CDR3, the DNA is TGTGCCTGGAGTCGGGACAGCTCTGGAAACACCATATATTTT.

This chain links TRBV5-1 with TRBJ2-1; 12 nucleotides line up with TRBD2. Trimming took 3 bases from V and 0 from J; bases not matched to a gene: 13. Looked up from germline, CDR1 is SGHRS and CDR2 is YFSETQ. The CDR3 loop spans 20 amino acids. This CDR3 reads CASSWPSSGRAPSSYNEQFF. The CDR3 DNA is TGCGCCAGCAGCTGGCCCTCTAGCGGGAGGGCCCCCAGCTCCTACAATGAGCAGTTCTTC.

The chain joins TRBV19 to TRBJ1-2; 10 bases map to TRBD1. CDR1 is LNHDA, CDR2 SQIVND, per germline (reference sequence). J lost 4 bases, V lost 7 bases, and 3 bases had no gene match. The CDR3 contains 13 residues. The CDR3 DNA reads TGTGCCAGTACCTGGACAGGGGGCTATGGCTACACCTTC. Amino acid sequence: CASTWTGGYGYTF.